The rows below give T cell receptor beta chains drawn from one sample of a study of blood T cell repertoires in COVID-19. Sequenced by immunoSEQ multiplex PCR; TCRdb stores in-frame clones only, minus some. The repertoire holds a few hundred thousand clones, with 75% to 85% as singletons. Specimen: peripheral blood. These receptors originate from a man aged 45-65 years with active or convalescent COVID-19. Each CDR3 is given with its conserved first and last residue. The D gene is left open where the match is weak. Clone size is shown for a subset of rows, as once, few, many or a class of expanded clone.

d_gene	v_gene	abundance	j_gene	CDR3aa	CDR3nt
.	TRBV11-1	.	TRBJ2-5	CASSPWTEETQYF	TGTGCCAGCAGCCCCTGGACAGAAGAGACCCAGTACTTC
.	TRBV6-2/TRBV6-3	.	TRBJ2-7	CASSSQGTEQYF	TGTGCCAGCAGTTCCCAGGGGACCGAGCAGTACTTC
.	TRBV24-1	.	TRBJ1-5	CATSDFLGQPQHF	TGTGCCACCAGTGATTTTCTTGGCCAGCCCCAGCATTTT
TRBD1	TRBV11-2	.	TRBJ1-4	CASSLRGTVNEKLFF	TGTGCCAGCAGCCTGAGGGGGACAGTTAATGAAAAACTGTTTTTT
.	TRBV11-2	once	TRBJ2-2	CASRSPRQGTGELFF	TGTGCCAGCCGATCGCCCAGGCAGGGCACCGGGGAGCTGTTTTTT
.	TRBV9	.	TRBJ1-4	CASSVGGGTEKLFF	TGTGCCAGCAGCGTAGGGGGGGGCACTGAAAAACTGTTTTTT
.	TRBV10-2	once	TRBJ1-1	CASGVSGEDTEAFF	TGCGCCAGCGGGGTTTCGGGGGAGGACACTGAAGCTTTCTTT
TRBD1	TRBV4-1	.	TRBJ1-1	CASSQAGGPDTEAFF	TGCGCCAGCAGCCAAGCAGGGGGGCCTGACACTGAAGCTTTCTTT
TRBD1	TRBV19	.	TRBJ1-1	CASSIGNRGEVVEAFF	TGTGCCAGTAGTATCGGCAACAGGGGAGAGGTGGTTGAAGCTTTCTTT
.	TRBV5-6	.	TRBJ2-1	CASSLGDKSSYNEQFF	TGTGCCAGCAGCTTGGGAGACAAGAGCTCCTACAATGAGCAGTTCTTC
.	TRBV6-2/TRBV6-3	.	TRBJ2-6	CASSSHRVTGANVLTF	TGTGCCAGCAGTTCCCACAGGGTAACTGGGGCCAACGTCCTGACTTTC
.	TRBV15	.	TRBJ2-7	CATSRGRTYEQYF	TGTGCCACCAGCAGGGGCAGAACCTACGAGCAGTACTTC
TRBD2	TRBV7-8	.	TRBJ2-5	CASSRGASGREETQYF	TGTGCCAGCAGCCGAGGAGCTAGCGGGAGGGAAGAGACCCAGTACTTC
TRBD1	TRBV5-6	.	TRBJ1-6	CASSSRRSGGNSPLHF	TGTGCCAGCAGCTCCCGCCGCTCAGGGGGTAATTCACCCCTCCACTTT
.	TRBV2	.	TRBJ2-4	CASSVRGAVAKNIQYF	TGTGCCAGCAGTGTCAGGGGGGCCGTAGCCAAAAACATTCAGTACTTC
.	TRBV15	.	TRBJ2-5	CATSRGPEYQETQYF	TGTGCCACCAGCAGAGGCCCTGAGTACCAAGAGACCCAGTACTTC
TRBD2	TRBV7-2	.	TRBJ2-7	CASSSGLAGGPRSYEQYF	TGTGCCAGCAGCTCGGGACTAGCGGGAGGGCCGAGGTCCTACGAGCAGTACTTC
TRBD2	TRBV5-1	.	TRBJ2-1	CASSPGTTALGNEQFF	TGCGCCAGCAGCCCCGGGACTACCGCGCTAGGTAATGAGCAGTTCTTC
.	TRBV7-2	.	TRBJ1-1	CASSLERASTEAFF	TGTGCCAGCAGCTTAGAGCGGGCGAGCACTGAAGCTTTCTTT
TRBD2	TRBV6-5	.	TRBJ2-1	CASSFPLAGDYNEQFF	TGTGCCAGCAGTTTTCCTCTAGCGGGGGACTACAATGAGCAGTTCTTC
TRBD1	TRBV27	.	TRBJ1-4	CASSEMGTGDEKLFF	TGTGCCAGCAGTGAAATGGGGACAGGGGATGAAAAACTGTTTTTT
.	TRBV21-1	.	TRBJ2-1	CASSKPRDFDRGHNEQFF	TGTGCCAGCAGCAAGCCCCGGGACTTCGACAGAGGCCACAATGAGCAGTTCTTC
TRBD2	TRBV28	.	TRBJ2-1	CASSLSWRGGGEQFF	TGTGCCAGCAGTTTAAGCTGGCGGGGGGGCGGTGAGCAGTTCTTC
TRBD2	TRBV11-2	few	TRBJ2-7	CASSFPSGRAPEQYF	TGTGCCAGCAGCTTCCCTAGCGGGAGGGCCCCTGAGCAGTACTTC
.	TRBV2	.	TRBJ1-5	CASREQGGGNQPQHF	TGTGCCAGCAGAGAACAGGGAGGCGGCAATCAGCCCCAGCATTTT
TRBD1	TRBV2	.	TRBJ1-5	CASSGDSPRQPQHF	TGTGCCAGCAGTGGGGACAGTCCCCGGCAGCCCCAGCATTTT
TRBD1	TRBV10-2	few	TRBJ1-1	CASRQGKGGNTEAFF	TGCGCCAGCAGACAGGGGAAAGGAGGGAACACTGAAGCTTTCTTT
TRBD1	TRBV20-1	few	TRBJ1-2	CSAPTGNGYTF	TGCAGTGCTCCGACAGGGAATGGCTACACCTTC
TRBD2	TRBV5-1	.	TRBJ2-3	CASSLRGLAGTFSTDTQYF	TGCGCCAGCAGCTTGAGGGGTCTAGCGGGAACTTTTAGCACAGATACGCAGTATTTT
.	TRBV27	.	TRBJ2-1	CASSPSYNEQFF	TGTGCCAGCAGTCCATCCTACAATGAGCAGTTCTTC
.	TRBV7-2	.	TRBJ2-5	CASSLAGGVLTQYF	TGTGCCAGCAGCTTAGCGGGAGGCGTTTTGACCCAGTACTTC
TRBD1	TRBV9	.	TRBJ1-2	CASSIPQSGQGGFYGYTF	TGTGCCAGCAGCATCCCCCAATCGGGACAGGGGGGGTTCTATGGCTACACCTTC
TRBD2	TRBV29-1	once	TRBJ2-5	CSASPGGQGGGETQYF	TGCAGCGCGTCCCCAGGTGGCCAGGGCGGGGGAGAGACCCAGTACTTC
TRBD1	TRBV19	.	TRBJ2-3	CASSPGTGGPDTQYF	TGTGCCAGTAGTCCAGGGACAGGAGGTCCAGATACGCAGTATTTT
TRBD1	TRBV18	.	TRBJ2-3	CASSKTGAESTDTQYF	TGTGCCAGCTCAAAGACAGGGGCGGAAAGCACAGATACGCAGTATTTT
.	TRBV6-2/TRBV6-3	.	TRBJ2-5	CASSTLGRGETQYF	TGTGCCAGCAGTACCCTCGGCCGGGGGGAGACCCAGTACTTC
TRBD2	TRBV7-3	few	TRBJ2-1	CASSSAGSNEQFF	TGTGCCAGCAGCTCAGCGGGGAGTAATGAGCAGTTCTTC
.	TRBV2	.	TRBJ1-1	CASSRNRPRDTEAFF	TGTGCCAGCAGCCGAAACAGGCCCAGGGACACTGAAGCTTTCTTT
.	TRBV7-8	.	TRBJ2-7	CASSPGDRSPYEQYF	TGTGCCAGCAGCCCAGGGGACCGTTCCCCCTACGAGCAGTACTTC
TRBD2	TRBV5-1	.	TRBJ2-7	CASSLKMAGGYEQYF	TGCGCCAGCAGCCTCAAGATGGCGGGAGGCTACGAGCAGTACTTC
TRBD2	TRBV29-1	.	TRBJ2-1	CSVGTSGSYNEQFF	TGCAGCGTTGGGACTAGCGGATCCTACAATGAGCAGTTCTTC
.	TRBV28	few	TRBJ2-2	CASSLWGLLDTGELFF	TGTGCCAGCAGTTTATGGGGGCTCTTGGACACCGGGGAGCTGTTTTTT
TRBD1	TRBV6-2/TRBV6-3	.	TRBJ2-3	CASSFDLGQGELTDTQYF	TGTGCCAGCAGTTTCGACCTGGGACAGGGAGAGCTTACAGATACGCAGTATTTT
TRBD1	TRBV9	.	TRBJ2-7	CASSVTGFSYEQYF	TGTGCCAGCAGCGTGACAGGGTTCTCCTACGAGCAGTACTTC
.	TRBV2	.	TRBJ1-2	CASSEGVGANYGYTF	TGTGCCAGCAGTGAAGGGGTCGGAGCTAACTATGGCTACACCTTC
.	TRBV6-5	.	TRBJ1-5	CASSGRGESNQPQHF	TGTGCCAGCAGCGGCCGGGGGGAGAGCAATCAGCCCCAGCATTTT
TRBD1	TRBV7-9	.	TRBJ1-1	CASSSRDRGPEAFF	TGTGCCAGCAGCTCAAGAGACAGGGGACCTGAAGCTTTCTTT
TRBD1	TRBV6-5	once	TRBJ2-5	CASTSKHRGQETQYF	TGTGCCTCTACCTCGAAACACAGGGGCCAAGAGACCCAGTACTTC
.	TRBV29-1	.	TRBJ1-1	CSVRVVNTEAFF	TGCAGCGTCAGGGTTGTGAACACTGAAGCTTTCTTT